The present T cell receptor (beta chain) was sequenced within a study of shared T cell receptors in the human thymus. This clone turned up a few times. The CDR3 spans 15 residues. Germline values: CDR1 MNHEY, CDR2 SVGAGI. Method: immunoSEQ multiplex PCR; TCRdb's copy keeps in-frame clones and lacks some. The table shows hundreds of thousands of clones, with about 90% occurring only once. This sample also belongs to another study, concerning human thymus T cells. In that study: Thymic and blood repertoires appeared to carry a bias in their V and J gene usage. Related research described strongly overlapping thymic repertoires in unrelated people.

This chain uses TRBV6-5 with TRBJ2-5, with unresolved D. TRBJ2-7 explains the end of the DNA better; the J call may be wrong. The sample consisted of thymocytes. The source is a boy younger than two with a congenital heart defect. CDR3: CASSYSLESSYEQYF. The CDR3 coding sequence is TGTGCCAGCAGTTACTCGCTGGAGAGCTCCTACGAGCAGTACTTC.